The 25 T cell receptor beta chains listed next were all sequenced from one sample in a study of T cells in women clearing cervical HPV infection. Generated by immunoSEQ multiplex PCR, the TCRdb table keeps only in-frame clones and is missing some. This repertoire includes 18,000 or so clones. Sequenced input: blood buffy coat. These receptors all come from a woman aged 18 to 75 with a cervical HPV16 infection that either progressed to CIN3+ or cleared (not recorded which).

Comment on this clone: The read halts 3 residues ahead of the CDR3 end, with the missing end drawn from the germline J gene. V usage is TRBV7-9 and J usage is TRBJ2-5, with 7 positions matching TRBD2. J was trimmed by 2 bases and V by 7 bases; bases with no gene match: 4. This CDR3 spans 13 amino acids. Germline CDR1 is SEHNR and CDR2 is FQNEAQ (reference sequence). The part of the CDR3 DNA that was read is TGTGCCAGCAAGCGGGGCGCACAAGAGACC. As protein: CASKRGAQET. The entire CDR3 protein reads CASKRGAQETQYF.

Comment on this clone: Coverage ceases 3 residues before the CDR3 finishes, and the germline J gene fills in the end. The V call is TRBV7-6, the J call TRBJ1-1; weak D call: TRBD1 (5 bases). Trimming took 3 bases from V and 1 from J, leaving 12 bases between them. Germline V lookup: CDR1 SGHVS, CDR2 FNYEAQ. The length of the CDR3 is 15 residues. Partial CDR3 DNA: TGTGCCAGCAGCTTTTGGTTGCAGGGGAACACTGAA. This encodes CASSFWLQGNTE. The full CDR3 protein is CASSFWLQGNTEAFF.

A word on this clone: Coverage ceases 3 residues before the CDR3 finishes, and the germline J gene fills in the end. This rearrangement joins TRBV28 to TRBJ2-7; possibly TRBD1 or TRBD2 for D (7 bases each). This CDR3 is built from 14 residues. Germline V lookup: CDR1 MDHEN, CDR2 SYDVKM. V was trimmed by 2 bases and J by 6 bases, leaving 14 bases between them. CDR3 amino acids: CASSLTTGRGEQYF. The sequenced part of the CDR3 DNA is TGTGCCAGCAGTTTAACGACAGGGAGGGGCGAG.

As for this clone: The CDR3 end falls 3 residues outside the read, so it is completed with the germline J gene. The chain employs TRBV9 and TRBJ2-4; 8 bases align to TRBD1. There are 14 residues in the CDR3. The germline V gene has CDR1 SGDLS and CDR2 YYNGEE. J was trimmed by 5 bases and V by 4 bases; bases with no gene match: 5. The CDR3 DNA, read in part, is TGTGCCAGCAGCACGGGACAGGAAGAAAACATT. Amino acids: CASSTGQEENI. The CDR3, in full, reads CASSTGQEENIQYF.

Comments on this clone: The CDR3 extends 3 residues past the end of the read, so its final part is completed from the germline J gene. The chain has TRBV2 and TRBJ1-2, with no clear D. The CDR3 sequence is 13 residues long. Germline V gives CDR1 SNHLY, CDR2 FYNNEI. Deletions cut 10 bases from V and 4 bases from J, with 16 bases between. CDR3 bases read: TGTGCCACCTTGTTAGCCCTAGGCTATGGC. Amino acid sequence: CATLLALGYG. Given in full, the CDR3 is CATLLALGYGYTF.

As to this clone: The read terminates 3 residues ahead of where the CDR3 ends, so the germline J gene completes it. The chain combines TRBV14 with TRBJ2-3; a possible D gene is TRBD2 (5 bases). The CDR3 covers 15 residues. V was trimmed by 0 bases and J by 6 bases, leaving 13 bases between them. Germline-derived CDR1 and CDR2 are SGHDN and FVKESK. The sequenced part of the CDR3 DNA is TGTGCCAGCAGCCAAGATCTTGTGAGAGGGGATACG. Its translation is CASSQDLVRGDT. The CDR3 in its entirety is CASSQDLVRGDTQYF.

A note on this clone: The CDR3 end is not reached by the read, which stops 3 residues before it; the germline J gene fills it in. This chain links TRBV19 with TRBJ2-1; 7 bases are shared with TRBD2. The CDR3 consists of 16 residues. Per the germline V gene, CDR1 is LNHDA and CDR2 is SQIVND (reference sequence). V trimming: 5 bases; J trimming: 5 bases; junction bases outside the gene matches: 12. The CDR3 reads CASSLQTSLHHNEQFF. The DNA read from the CDR3 is TGTGCCAGTAGTCTCCAGACTAGCTTACATCACAATGAG.

Of note for this clone: The sequence runs out 3 residues before the end of the CDR3; the remainder is reconstructed from the germline J gene. The gene calls are TRBV7-9 and TRBJ1-1; D remains ambiguous. The CDR3 has 14 residues. Germline CDR1 is SEHNR and CDR2 is FQNEAQ (reference sequence). V lost 5 bases and J lost 1, with 11 bases in between. Partial CDR3 DNA: TGTGCCAGCAGCCTACAGATGAAGAACACTGAA. Translation gives CASSLQMKNTE. The whole CDR3 region reads CASSLQMKNTEAFF.

About this clone itself: The read ends 3 residues early relative to the CDR3; the germline J gene fills the gap. The V gene is TRBV5-1, the J gene TRBJ1-1; TRBD1 aligns across 9 bases. Germline CDR1 is SGHRS and CDR2 is YFSETQ. With 2 bases clipped from V and 5 bases from J, the junction kept 4 bases outside the gene matches. The CDR3 spans 14 residues. The CDR3 protein is CASSFTGTGTEAFF. The CDR3 bases that were read are TGCGCCAGCAGCTTTACCGGGACAGGGACTGAA.

As to this clone: The sequence runs out 3 residues before the end of the CDR3; the remainder is reconstructed from the germline J gene. The chain is built from TRBV6-1 and TRBJ2-2; 10 nucleotides align to TRBD1. Germline CDR1 MNHNS, CDR2 SASEGT. CDR3 length: 13 residues. This CDR3 is CASSERDRGGLFF. The covered CDR3 bases are TGTGCCAGCAGTGAAAGGGACAGGGGCGGG.

Comments on this clone: The read stops 3 residues short of the end of the CDR3; the missing end is completed from the germline J gene. J is TRBJ2-3 and V is TRBV5-6; TRBD1 matches 7 bases. Germline values: CDR1 SGHDT, CDR2 YYEEEE. The CDR3 has 15 amino acids. J gave up 6 bases and V 1 base, and 8 bases lay outside the gene matches. The CDR3 sequence is CASSLYDRESDTQYF. The CDR3 DNA, read in part, is TGTGCCAGCAGCTTGTATGACAGGGAGAGTGATACG.

On this clone itself: The CDR3 end lies 3 residues beyond the end of the read and is filled in from the germline J gene. J is TRBJ2-3 and V is TRBV2, with 10 positions matching TRBD2. The CDR3 extends over 14 amino acids. V gave up 6 bases and J gave up 3 bases; unmatched junction bases: 3. CDR1 is SNHLY, CDR2 FYNNEI, per germline. CDR3 DNA, as far as it was read: TGTGCCAGCAGACTAGCGGGATCAACAGATACG. Its protein is CASRLAGSTDT. The CDR3 as a whole reads CASRLAGSTDTQYF.

In the case of this clone: The read stops 3 residues short of the end of the CDR3; the missing end is completed from the germline J gene. The rearrangement joins TRBV7-2 to TRBJ2-1; 8 positions match TRBD2. From germline, CDR1 is SGHTA and CDR2 FQGNSA. V lost 0 bases to trimming and J lost 6 bases; unmatched junction nucleotides: 10. The CDR3 sequence is 17 residues long. The sequenced CDR3 bases are TGTGCCAGCAGCTTAGCGATTTTAGCGGGACAAGGCAATGAG. Protein sequence: CASSLAILAGQGNE. In full, the CDR3 is CASSLAILAGQGNEQFF.

On this clone itself: The CDR3 end is not reached by the read, which stops 3 residues before it; the germline J gene fills it in. V gene TRBV6-2 or TRBV6-3 combines with J gene TRBJ2-3; 8 bases align to TRBD2. The CDR3 runs 15 residues. The V gene's germline CDR1 is MNHEY and CDR2 SVGEGT. Trimming removed 8 bases from V and 5 bases from J; junction bases left unmatched: 12. This CDR3 is CASSTFAGGEDTQYF. Incomplete CDR3 DNA: TGTGCCAGCTCGACGTTCGCGGGAGGTGAAGATACG.

About this clone itself: The read is 3 residues too short to cover the CDR3 end, so that end is filled in from the germline J gene. V is TRBV10-3 and J is TRBJ1-5; a weak D match, TRBD1 (6 bases). The germline CDR1 and CDR2 sequences are ENHRY and SYGVKD. Trimming cost V 3 bases and J 9 bases, with 15 bases left between them. The CDR3 sequence is 14 residues long. Partial CDR3 DNA: TGTGCCATCAGTGACCAGAGGGGGAGTGGGCCC. Residues: CAISDQRGSGP. Given in full, the CDR3 is CAISDQRGSGPQHF.

For this clone: The read finishes 3 residues shy of the CDR3 end, and the germline J gene is used to complete it. This chain links TRBV20-1 with TRBJ1-1; the D is unclear. Deletions cut 0 bases from V and 3 bases from J, with 14 bases between. Per germline, CDR1 DFQATT and CDR2 SNEGSKA (reference sequence). This CDR3 region has 15 residues. The chain's CDR3 is CSARDPKGSDTEAFF. The CDR3 bases that were read are TGCAGTGCTAGAGATCCCAAGGGCTCGGACACTGAA.

This chain's CDR3 is CASSYRALNTEAFF. The covered CDR3 bases are TGTGCCAGCAGTTACAGGGCTTTGAACACTGAA. The genes are TRBV2 and TRBJ1-1; D is possibly TRBD1 (6 bases). The read stops 3 residues short of the end of the CDR3; the missing end is completed from the germline J gene. The germline V and J ends were trimmed by 5 bases and 0 bases, with 10 bases remaining between them. Germline CDR1 reads SNHLY; CDR2 reads FYNNEI. The CDR3 spans 14 residues.

Remarks on this clone: The missing CDR3 end, 3 residues past where the read stops, is filled in from the germline J gene. Other DNA sequences within the sample encode an identical CDR3. The chain recombines TRBV20-1 with TRBJ2-5; 9 bases agree with TRBD2. In germline, CDR1 is DFQATT, CDR2 SNEGSKA (reference sequence). The J segment lost 4 bases and the V segment lost 6 bases, leaving 6 bases of the junction unmatched. The CDR3 is 13 residues long. CDR3 loop: CSARGGAGETQYF. The sequenced part of the CDR3 DNA is TGCAGTGCCCGCGGGGGGGCGGGAGAGACC.

By frequency, this clone registers medium-sized. Read coverage stops 3 residues before the CDR3 terminus; the germline J gene supplies the remainder. V and J are TRBV5-5 and TRBJ2-2; no definite D call. V dropped 4 bases and J dropped 2 bases, with 9 bases sitting between them. The CDR3 covers 14 residues. The V gene's germline CDR1 is SGHKS and CDR2 YYEKEE (reference sequence). The CDR3: CASSVRSNTGELFF. The CDR3 DNA, read in part, is TGTGCCAGCAGCGTTAGAAGCAACACCGGGGAG. Complete variable domain (other parts from reference TRBV5-5 and TRBJ2-2): DAGVTQSPTHLIKTRGQQVTLRCSPISGHKSVSWYQQVLGQGPQFIFQYYEKEERGRGNFPDRFSARQFPNYSSELNVNALLLGDSALYLCASSVRSNTGELFFGEGSRLTVL.

On this clone: The CDR3 is cut off 3 residues early in the read; its end comes from the germline J gene. This chain uses TRBV6-1 with TRBJ1-5, with a possible D match to TRBD1 (5 bases). The V gene lost 0 bases and the J gene lost 7 bases, with 13 bases spanning the gap. CDR3 size: 15 residues. The germline V gene encodes CDR1 MNHNS and CDR2 SASEGT. Partial CDR3 DNA: TGTGCCAGCAGTGAAGCCGGGGGGAGAAAACAGCCC. Translating gives CASSEAGGRKQP. In full, the CDR3 reads CASSEAGGRKQPQHF.

Points on this clone: The CDR3 extends 3 residues past the end of the read, so its final part is completed from the germline J gene. This chain joins TRBV20-1 and TRBJ1-1; possibly TRBD1 for D (5 bases). The CDR3 loop spans 13 amino acids. Germline-derived CDR1 and CDR2 are DFQATT and SNEGSKA (reference sequence). Trimming left V 5 bases short and J 2 bases short, with 12 bases between. CDR3 DNA, as far as it was read: TGCAGTGCTGGAGGGGCCGCCAACACTGAA. Translation: CSAGGAANTE. The whole CDR3 protein reads CSAGGAANTEAFF.

Concerning this clone: Coverage ceases 3 residues before the CDR3 finishes, and the germline J gene fills in the end. This chain joins TRBV14 and TRBJ2-2; the D is unclear. CDR1 and CDR2 (germline): SGHDN, FVKESK. The CDR3 is made up of 15 amino acids. The chain's CDR3 is CASSQGHRNNSPLFF. CDR3 DNA, as far as it was read: TGTGCCAGCAGCCAAGGACATAGGAATAATTCACCG.

Comments on this clone: The read ends 3 residues shy of where the CDR3 ends; the end is completed using the germline J gene. The chain uses TRBV14 and TRBJ1-6; TRBD1 matches 9 bases. The germline V gene encodes CDR1 SGHDN and CDR2 FVKESK. V was clipped by 10 bases and J by 3 bases; unmatched bases: 7. The CDR3 runs to 15 residues. The CDR3 region is CATRRTGDYNSPLHF. The sequenced CDR3 bases are TGTGCCACCAGGCGGACAGGGGACTATAATTCACCC.

Note on this clone: Read coverage stops 3 residues before the CDR3 terminus; the germline J gene supplies the remainder. The genes are TRBV11-2 and TRBJ2-4, with 7 nucleotides matching TRBD2. This CDR3 contains 12 residues. Germline loops: CDR1 SGHAT, CDR2 FQNNGV. CDR3 DNA, as far as it was read: TGTGCCAGCAGCTTTATTCGCGGGAGT. This encodes CASSFIRGS. In full, the CDR3 is CASSFIRGSQYF.

Details on this clone: Sequencing ends 3 residues short of the CDR3 end; the germline J gene provides the rest. The V and J genes are TRBV2 and TRBJ2-1, with a tentative D call TRBD2 (6 bases). This CDR3 is 14 amino acids long. The germline V gene has CDR1 SNHLY and CDR2 FYNNEI. Trimming removed 7 bases from V and 7 bases from J, with 17 bases in between. Incomplete CDR3 DNA: TGTGCCAGCACTAGGGACTGGGGGGTAAATGAG. Protein sequence: CASTRDWGVNE. In full, the CDR3 is CASTRDWGVNEQFF.